The rows below give T cell receptor beta chains drawn from one sample of a study of molecular identifiers for immune sequencing clone quantification. Each CDR3 protein is one row after TCRdb ran MiXCR on the PCR reads. Altogether some 680,000 distinct CDR3 sequences are present, less than 30% being singletons, with the ten largest covering about 0.8%. The material sequenced was naive CD8+ T cells from blood, with Jurkat cell RNA spiked in. The source of these receptors is a human donor in good health. Some libraries in this study had Jurkat cell RNA spiked in. The CDR3 runs from the conserved cysteine through the conserved F or W. Each record gives: V gene, clone size, D gene, J gene, CDR3 protein, CDR3 DNA. The D gene is left open where the match is weak. Clone size is not always given. Where it is, it says once, few, many or a class for expanded clones.

TRBV7-9,few,TRBD1,TRBJ1-1,CASSLQGDLNEAFF,TGTGCCAGCAGTTTGCAGGGGGATTTGAATGAAGCTTTCTTT
TRBV5-1,many,TRBD1,TRBJ2-7,CASSPEGDSSYEQYF,TGCGCCAGCAGTCCCGAGGGGGACAGCTCCTACGAGCAGTACTTC
TRBV7-9,many,NA,TRBJ2-7,CASSLKVGRTYEQYF,TGTGCCAGCAGCTTAAAAGTGGGCAGAACCTACGAGCAGTACTTC
TRBV5-6,many,NA,TRBJ2-7,CASSLVGDYYEQYF,TGTGCCAGCAGCTTGGTTGGGGATTACTACGAGCAGTACTTC
TRBV2,NA,NA,TRBJ1-1,CASSDRLLNTEAFF,TGTGCCAGCAGCGACAGATTGTTGAACACTGAAGCTTTCTTT
TRBV2,NA,NA,TRBJ2-2,CASSTQGNTGELFF,TGTGCCAGCAGCACACAGGGCAACACCGGGGAGCTGTTTTTT
TRBV27,few,TRBD2,TRBJ2-7,CASSPASGSYEQYF,TGTGCCAGCAGTCCAGCTAGCGGCTCCTACGAGCAGTACTTC
TRBV6-6,many,NA,TRBJ2-7,CASSSGYNEQYF,TGTGCCAGCAGTTCAGGTTACAACGAGCAGTACTTC
TRBV7-2,NA,TRBD2,TRBJ2-7,CTSSSSAGAYEQYF,TGTACCAGCAGCTCGTCAGCGGGAGCCTACGAGCAGTACTTC
TRBV2,few,TRBD1,TRBJ2-5,CASTGQGGETQYF,TGTGCCAGCACGGGACAGGGGGGAGAGACCCAGTACTTC
TRBV18,NA,TRBD1,TRBJ2-7,CASSARDRTYEQYF,TGTGCCAGCTCAGCCCGGGACAGGACCTACGAGCAGTACTTC
TRBV11-2,NA,TRBD1,TRBJ1-1,CASSPLAHGQEFSDTEAFF,TGTGCCAGCAGTCCACTCGCCCATGGACAGGAGTTTTCGGACACTGAAGCTTTCTTT
TRBV6-2/TRBV6-3,NA,NA,TRBJ1-2,CASSYAGSYGYTF,TGTGCCAGCAGTTACGCCGGATCGTATGGCTACACCTTC
TRBV19,few,NA,TRBJ1-1,CASSISLGLDTEAFF,TGTGCCAGTAGTATAAGTTTGGGTTTGGACACTGAAGCTTTCTTT
TRBV7-2,many,NA,TRBJ1-1,CASSLLGGNTEAFF,TGTGCCAGCAGCTTATTAGGAGGGAACACTGAAGCTTTCTTT
TRBV12-3/TRBV12-4,many,NA,TRBJ1-2,CASSLPNPTGLVYGYTF,TGTGCCAGCAGTCTCCCTAATCCTACAGGGTTGGTCTATGGCTACACCTTC
TRBV7-9,many,TRBD2,TRBJ2-3,CASSHLLPPSDSSGKDTQYF,TGTGCCAGCAGCCATCTACTACCCCCTTCCGACTCGAGCGGGAAAGATACGCAGTATTTT
TRBV7-9,many,NA,TRBJ1-1,CAGAGANTEAFF,TGTGCCGGCGCAGGGGCGAACACTGAAGCTTTCTTT
TRBV6-1,NA,NA,TRBJ2-1,CASNPTAYNEQFF,TGTGCCAGCAACCCGACTGCCTACAATGAGCAGTTCTTC
TRBV7-6,many,TRBD2,TRBJ2-7,CASSPGTTEQYF,TGTGCCAGCAGCCCCGGGACTACTGAGCAGTACTTC
TRBV7-6,few,TRBD2,TRBJ2-2,CASSSPTSGSVTGELFF,TGTGCCAGCAGCTCCCCGACTAGCGGCAGCGTCACCGGGGAGCTGTTTTTT
TRBV7-8,NA,NA,TRBJ1-3,CASSMGRTSGNTIYF,TGTGCCAGCAGCATGGGACGGACCTCTGGAAACACCATATATTTT
TRBV5-1,few,TRBD1,TRBJ2-7,CASSPVWGQGNYEQYF,TGCGCCAGCAGCCCTGTGTGGGGACAGGGGAACTACGAGCAGTACTTC
TRBV9,many,NA,TRBJ2-5,CASSSFPVQDDAQYF,TGTGCCAGCAGCTCATTTCCGGTACAGGATGATGCCCAGTACTTC
TRBV6-5,many,NA,TRBJ2-3,CASRGTSTDTQYF,TGTGCCAGCAGGGGAACTAGCACAGATACGCAGTATTTT
TRBV4-2,few,NA,TRBJ2-2,CASSHPTGSGELFF,TGTGCCAGCAGCCACCCAACAGGGTCCGGGGAGCTGTTTTTT
TRBV7-6,NA,NA,TRBJ1-1,CASSFFAGEVDTEAFF,TGTGCCAGCAGCTTCTTCGCGGGGGAAGTTGACACTGAAGCTTTCTTT
TRBV29-1,NA,TRBD1,TRBJ2-7,CSVGTGATYEQYF,TGCAGCGTTGGGACAGGGGCCACCTACGAGCAGTACTTC
TRBV28,many,NA,TRBJ2-7,CASSLGRPYEQYF,TGTGCCAGCAGTTTGGGGAGGCCCTACGAGCAGTACTTC
TRBV3-1,few,TRBD1,TRBJ2-1,CASSQEGRQGNHEQFF,TGTGCCAGCAGCCAAGAGGGGCGACAGGGGAATCATGAGCAGTTCTTC
TRBV7-8,NA,NA,TRBJ1-5,CASSLLGYGQPQHF,TGTGCCAGCAGCTTACTAGGGTATGGTCAGCCCCAGCATTTT
TRBV15,many,TRBD1,TRBJ1-1,CATAQGGRSTEAFF,TGTGCCACTGCACAGGGGGGCAGATCCACTGAAGCTTTCTTT
TRBV4-2,many,NA,TRBJ2-5,CASSQGQGTGGETQYF,TGTGCCAGCAGCCAAGGGCAGGGAACCGGTGGAGAGACCCAGTACTTC
TRBV7-8,NA,NA,TRBJ1-2,CASSLAPSGNYGYTF,TGTGCCAGCAGCTTAGCGCCGTCAGGGAACTATGGCTACACCTTC
TRBV5-1,NA,TRBD1,TRBJ1-2,CASSWTPQGQGASGYTF,TGCGCCAGCAGCTGGACACCCCAGGGACAGGGGGCGTCGGGCTACACCTTC
TRBV5-4,many,NA,TRBJ1-1,CASSLEGGRGTEAFF,TGTGCCAGCAGCTTGGAGGGGGGGCGCGGCACTGAAGCTTTCTTT
TRBV7-9,few,TRBD1,TRBJ1-5,CASSSEGAGSFPNQPQHF,TGTGCCAGCAGCTCCGAGGGGGCCGGCTCTTTCCCCAATCAGCCCCAGCATTTT
TRBV9,NA,TRBD2,TRBJ2-2,CASSGGLAGPGELFF,TGTGCCAGCAGCGGGGGACTAGCGGGCCCCGGGGAGCTGTTTTTT
TRBV6-6,many,TRBD1,TRBJ1-5,CASRGTGGYSNQPQHF,TGTGCCAGCAGGGGGACAGGGGGCTATAGCAATCAGCCCCAGCATTTT
TRBV19,NA,NA,TRBJ2-7,CASSIEEGDEQYF,TGTGCCAGTAGTATAGAGGAGGGAGACGAGCAGTACTTC
TRBV6-2/TRBV6-3,many,NA,TRBJ1-1,CASSLGAATEAFF,TGTGCCAGCAGTCTGGGGGCTGCCACTGAAGCTTTCTTT
TRBV19,NA,NA,TRBJ1-5,CASSMGYSIPQPQHF,TGTGCCAGTAGTATGGGATACAGTATCCCTCAGCCCCAGCATTTT
TRBV11-2,many,NA,TRBJ2-1,CASSFFLAPYNEQFF,TGTGCCAGCAGCTTCTTCCTAGCGCCGTACAATGAGCAGTTCTTC
TRBV5-5,many,NA,TRBJ2-2,CASSLDWNTGELFF,TGTGCCAGCAGCTTGGACTGGAACACCGGGGAGCTGTTTTTT
TRBV7-9,many,TRBD1,TRBJ1-1,CASSPTGVFNTEAFF,TGTGCCAGCAGCCCGACAGGGGTGTTCAACACTGAAGCTTTCTTT
TRBV6-2/TRBV6-3,many,TRBD1,TRBJ1-2,CASSYPTGDYGYTF,TGTGCCAGCAGTTACCCGACAGGGGACTATGGCTACACCTTC
TRBV18,few,NA,TRBJ1-3,CASTGGGSSGNTIYF,TGTGCCAGCACCGGCGGAGGTAGCTCTGGAAACACCATATATTTT
TRBV15,few,TRBD2,TRBJ2-5,CAASRIYSGSGETQYF,TGTGCCGCCAGCAGAATTTATAGCGGGAGTGGAGAGACCCAGTACTTC
TRBV20-1,few,TRBD2,TRBJ2-1,CSAKAGQSYNEQFF,TGCAGTGCAAAAGCGGGGCAATCCTACAATGAGCAGTTCTTC
TRBV7-8,many,NA,TRBJ2-3,CASSLVMKGASTDTQYF,TGTGCCAGCAGCTTAGTTATGAAGGGAGCTAGCACAGATACGCAGTATTTT
TRBV6-1,many,NA,TRBJ2-1,CASSETGQLFWNEQFF,TGTGCCAGCAGTGAAACTGGACAGCTGTTTTGGAATGAGCAGTTCTTC
TRBV9,NA,TRBD2,TRBJ2-5,CASSGWTDAVGEGSRSRETQYF,TGTGCCAGCAGCGGTTGGACCGACGCGGTAGGGGAGGGTTCCAGGTCGCGTGAGACCCAGTACTTC